This T cell receptor beta chain is from a study of memory CD4+ T cells and cytomegalovirus serostatus. Overall study: This sample comes from healthy Belgian adults, about 10 CMV seropositive, some 22 seronegative.

Single viable CD3+CD4+CD8-CD45RO+ cells were sorted as the memory CD4+ T cells. Original processing notes: Out-of-frame sequences were removed, leaving 2 million to 2.5 million distinct TCRbeta sequences. Data came from immunoSEQ multiplex PCR; TCRdb stores just in-frame clones and leaves some out. From that table come the V and J calls and clone size; the DNA was used to work out D and trimming. The sample comprises over 35,000 clones, approximately 78% of which are singletons, and more than 0.9% rests with the top ten. Overall study results and limits: CD4+ memory repertoires contained about two fifths of the 164 reported CMV TCRbeta sequences.

Deletions cut 8 bases from V and 9 bases from J, with 14 bases between. From germline, CDR1 is MNHNY and CDR2 SVGAGI (reference sequence). This CDR3 is 12 amino acids long. Note on this clone: The antigen remains undetermined.

The TCR originated in an adult in good health and CMV-seronegative. The sample comprised memory CD4+ T cells from blood. The J gene is TRBJ1-5, the V gene TRBV6-6, with D unresolved. The CDR3 reads CASWHSSGPQHF. The CDR3 bases are TGTGCCAGCTGGCATTCTTCGGGGCCCCAGCATTTT.